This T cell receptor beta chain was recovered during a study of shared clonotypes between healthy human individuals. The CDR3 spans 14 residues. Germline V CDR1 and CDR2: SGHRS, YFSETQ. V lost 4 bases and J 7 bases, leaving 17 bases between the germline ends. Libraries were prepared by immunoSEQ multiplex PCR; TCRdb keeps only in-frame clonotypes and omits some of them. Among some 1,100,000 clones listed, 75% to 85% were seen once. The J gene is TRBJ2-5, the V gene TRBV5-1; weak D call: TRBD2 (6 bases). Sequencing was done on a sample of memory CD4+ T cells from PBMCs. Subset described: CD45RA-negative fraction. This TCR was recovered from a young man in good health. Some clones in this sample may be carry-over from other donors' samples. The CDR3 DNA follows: TGCGCCAGCAGCCCCGGGACTTGGCTCGGGACCCAGTACTTC. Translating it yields CASSPGTWLGTQYF.